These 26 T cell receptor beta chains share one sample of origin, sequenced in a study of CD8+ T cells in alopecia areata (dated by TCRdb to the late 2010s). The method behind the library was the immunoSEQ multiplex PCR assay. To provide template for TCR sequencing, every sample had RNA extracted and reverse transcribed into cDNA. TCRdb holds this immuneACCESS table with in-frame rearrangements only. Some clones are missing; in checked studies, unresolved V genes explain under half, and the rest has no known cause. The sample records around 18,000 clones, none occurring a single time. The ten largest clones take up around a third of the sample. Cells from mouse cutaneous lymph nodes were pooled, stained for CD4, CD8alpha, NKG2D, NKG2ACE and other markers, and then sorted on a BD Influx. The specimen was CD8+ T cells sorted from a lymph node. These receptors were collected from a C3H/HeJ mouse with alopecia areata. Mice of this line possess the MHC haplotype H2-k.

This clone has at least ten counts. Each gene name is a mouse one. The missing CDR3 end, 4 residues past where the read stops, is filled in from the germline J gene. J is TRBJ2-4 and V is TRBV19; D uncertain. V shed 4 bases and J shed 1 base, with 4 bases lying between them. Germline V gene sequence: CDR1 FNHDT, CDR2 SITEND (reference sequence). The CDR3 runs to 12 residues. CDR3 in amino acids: CASSQGQNTLYF. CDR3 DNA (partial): TGTGCCAGCAGTCAGGGTCAAAAC.

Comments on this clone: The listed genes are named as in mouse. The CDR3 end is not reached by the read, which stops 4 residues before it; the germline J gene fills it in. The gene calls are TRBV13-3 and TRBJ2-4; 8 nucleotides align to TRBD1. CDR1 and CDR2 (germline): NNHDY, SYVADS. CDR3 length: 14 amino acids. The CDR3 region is CASSDARTGNTLYF. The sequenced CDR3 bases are TGTGCCAGCAGTGATGCTAGGACAGGGAAC. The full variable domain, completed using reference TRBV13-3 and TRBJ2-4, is EAAVTQSPRSKVAVTGGKVTLSCHQTNNHDYMYWYRQDTGHGLRLIHYSYVADSTEKGDIPDGYKASRPSQENFSLILELASLSQTAVYFCASSDARTGNTLYFGAGTRLSVL.

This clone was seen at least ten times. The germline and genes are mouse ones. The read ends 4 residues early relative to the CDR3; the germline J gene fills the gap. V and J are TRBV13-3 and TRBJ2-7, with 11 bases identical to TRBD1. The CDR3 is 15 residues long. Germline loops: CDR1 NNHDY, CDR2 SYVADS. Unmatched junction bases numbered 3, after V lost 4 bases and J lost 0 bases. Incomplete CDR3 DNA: TGTGCCAGCAGTCCGGGACAGGGGGACTCCTAT. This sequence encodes CASSPGQGDSY. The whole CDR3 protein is CASSPGQGDSYEQYF.

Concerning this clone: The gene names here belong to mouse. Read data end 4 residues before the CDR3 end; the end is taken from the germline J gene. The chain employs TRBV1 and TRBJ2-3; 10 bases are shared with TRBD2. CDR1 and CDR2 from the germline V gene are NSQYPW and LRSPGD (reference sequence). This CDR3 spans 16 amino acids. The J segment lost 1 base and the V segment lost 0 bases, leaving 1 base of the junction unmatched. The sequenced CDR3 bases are TGCACCTGCAGTGCAGATCTGGGGGGGCGTGCAGAA. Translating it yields CTCSADLGGRAE. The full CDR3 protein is CTCSADLGGRAETLYF.

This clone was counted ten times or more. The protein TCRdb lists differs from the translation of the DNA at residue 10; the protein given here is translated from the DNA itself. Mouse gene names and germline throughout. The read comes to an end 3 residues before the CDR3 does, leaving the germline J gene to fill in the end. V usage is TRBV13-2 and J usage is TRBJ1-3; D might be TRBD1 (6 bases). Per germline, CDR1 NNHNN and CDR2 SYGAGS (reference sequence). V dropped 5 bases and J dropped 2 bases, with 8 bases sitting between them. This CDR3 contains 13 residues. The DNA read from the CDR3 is TGTGCCAGCGGCCGGGACACTGGAAATACG. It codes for CASGRDTGNT. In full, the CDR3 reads CASGRDTGNTLYF.

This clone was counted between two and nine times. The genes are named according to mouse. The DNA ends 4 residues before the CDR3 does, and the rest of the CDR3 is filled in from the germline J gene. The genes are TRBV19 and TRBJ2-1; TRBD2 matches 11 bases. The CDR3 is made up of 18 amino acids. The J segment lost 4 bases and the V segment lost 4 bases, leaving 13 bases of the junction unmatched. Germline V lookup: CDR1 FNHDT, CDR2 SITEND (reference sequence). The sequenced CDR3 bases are TGTGCCAGCAGTCCCCACGGACCGGGACTGGGGGATTATGCT. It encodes CASSPHGPGLGDYA. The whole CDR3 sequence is CASSPHGPGLGDYAEQFF. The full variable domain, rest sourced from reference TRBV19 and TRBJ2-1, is GGIITQTPKFLIGQEGQKLTLKCQQNFNHDTMYWYRQDSGKGLRLIYYSITENDLQKGDLSEGYDASREKKSSFSLTVTSAQKNEMAVFLCASSPHGPGLGDYAEQFFGPGTRLTVL.

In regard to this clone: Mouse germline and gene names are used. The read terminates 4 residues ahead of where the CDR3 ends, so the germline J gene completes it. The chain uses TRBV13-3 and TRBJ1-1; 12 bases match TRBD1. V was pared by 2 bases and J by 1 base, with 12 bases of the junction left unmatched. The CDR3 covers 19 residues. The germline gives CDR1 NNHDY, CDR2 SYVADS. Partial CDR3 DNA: TGTGCCAGCAGTGAGAATGCATGGGACAGGGGGCGCAAAAACACA. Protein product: CASSENAWDRGRKNT. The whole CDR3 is CASSENAWDRGRKNTEVFF.

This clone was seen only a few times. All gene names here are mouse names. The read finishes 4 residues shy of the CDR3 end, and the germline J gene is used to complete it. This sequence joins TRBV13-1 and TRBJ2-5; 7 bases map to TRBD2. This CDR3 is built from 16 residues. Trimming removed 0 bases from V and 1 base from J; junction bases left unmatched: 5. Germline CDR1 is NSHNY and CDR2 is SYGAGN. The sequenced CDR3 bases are TGTGCCAGCAGTGATGGCTGGGGGATCTACCAAGAC. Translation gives CASSDGWGIYQD. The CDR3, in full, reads CASSDGWGIYQDTQYF.

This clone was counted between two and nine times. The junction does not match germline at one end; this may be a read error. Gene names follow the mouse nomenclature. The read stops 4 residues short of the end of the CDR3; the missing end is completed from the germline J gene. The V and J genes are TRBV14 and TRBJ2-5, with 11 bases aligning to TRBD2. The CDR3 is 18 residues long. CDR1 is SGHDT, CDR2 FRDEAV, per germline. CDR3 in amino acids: CASSPGTGGALNPDTQYF. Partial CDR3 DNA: TGTGCCAGCAGTCCCGGGACTGGGGGTGCTCTTAACCCAGAC.

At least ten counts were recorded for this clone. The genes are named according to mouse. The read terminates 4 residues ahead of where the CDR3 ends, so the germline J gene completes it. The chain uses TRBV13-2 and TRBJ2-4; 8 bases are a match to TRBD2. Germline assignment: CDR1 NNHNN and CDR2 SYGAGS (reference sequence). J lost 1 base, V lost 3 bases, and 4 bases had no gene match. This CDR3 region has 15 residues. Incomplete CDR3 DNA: TGTGCCAGCGGTGCCCCGACTGGGGGTCAAAAC. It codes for CASGAPTGGQN. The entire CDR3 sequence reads CASGAPTGGQNTLYF.

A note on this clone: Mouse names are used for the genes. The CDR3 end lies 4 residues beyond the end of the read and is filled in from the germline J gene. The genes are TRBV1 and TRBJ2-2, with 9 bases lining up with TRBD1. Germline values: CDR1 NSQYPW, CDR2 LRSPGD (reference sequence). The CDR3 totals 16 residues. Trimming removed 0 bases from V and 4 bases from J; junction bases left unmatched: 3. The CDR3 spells CTCSAEGQGSTGQLYF. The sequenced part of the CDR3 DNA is TGCACCTGCAGTGCAGAGGGACAGGGAAGCACCGGG.

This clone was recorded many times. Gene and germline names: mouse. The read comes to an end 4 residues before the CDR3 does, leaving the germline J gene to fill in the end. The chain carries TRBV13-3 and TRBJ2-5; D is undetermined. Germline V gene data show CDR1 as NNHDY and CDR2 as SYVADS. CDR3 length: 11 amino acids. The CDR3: CASSGGDTQYF. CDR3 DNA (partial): TGTGCCAGCAGTGGTGGGGAC.

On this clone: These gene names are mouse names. CDR3 amino acids: CASGDAGTDNTEVFF. Incomplete CDR3 DNA: TGTGCCAGCGGTGATGCCGGGACAGATAACACA. The chain combines TRBV13-2 with TRBJ1-1; TRBD1 aligns across 7 bases. The read gets to within 4 residues of the CDR3 end, and the germline J gene fills in the rest. In germline, CDR1 is NNHNN, CDR2 SYGAGS (reference sequence). V trimming: 0 bases; J trimming: 2 bases; junction bases outside the gene matches: 4. The length of the CDR3 is 15 residues.

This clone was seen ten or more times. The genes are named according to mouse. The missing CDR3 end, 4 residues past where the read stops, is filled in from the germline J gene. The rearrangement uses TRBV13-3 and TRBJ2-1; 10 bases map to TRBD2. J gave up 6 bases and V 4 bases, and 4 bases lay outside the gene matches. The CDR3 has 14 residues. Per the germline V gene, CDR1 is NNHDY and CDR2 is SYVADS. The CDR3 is CASSPGGAGAEQFF. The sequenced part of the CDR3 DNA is TGTGCCAGCAGTCCTGGGGGGGCGGGTGCT.

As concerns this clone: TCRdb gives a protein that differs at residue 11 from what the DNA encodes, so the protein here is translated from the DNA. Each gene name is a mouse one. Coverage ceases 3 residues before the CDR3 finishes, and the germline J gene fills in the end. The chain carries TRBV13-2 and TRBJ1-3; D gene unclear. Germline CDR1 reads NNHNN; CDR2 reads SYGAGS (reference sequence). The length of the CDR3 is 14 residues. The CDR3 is CASGEWNSGNPLYF. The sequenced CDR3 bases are TGTGCCAGCGGTGAATGGAATTCTGGAAATCCG.

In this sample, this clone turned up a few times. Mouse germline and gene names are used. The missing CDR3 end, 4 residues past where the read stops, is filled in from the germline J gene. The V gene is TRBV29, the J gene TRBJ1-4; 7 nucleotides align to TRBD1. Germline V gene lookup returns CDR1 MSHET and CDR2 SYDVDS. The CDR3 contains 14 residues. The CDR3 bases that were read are TGTGCTAGCAGTTACGACAGGGAGGGCGAA. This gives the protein CASSYDREGE. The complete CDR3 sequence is CASSYDREGERLFF.

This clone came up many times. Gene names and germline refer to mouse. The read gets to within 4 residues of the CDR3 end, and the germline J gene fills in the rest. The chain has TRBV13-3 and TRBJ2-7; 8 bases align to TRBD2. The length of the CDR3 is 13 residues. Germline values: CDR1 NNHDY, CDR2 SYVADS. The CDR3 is CASSVLGGYEQYF. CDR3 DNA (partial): TGTGCCAGCAGTGTCCTGGGGGGATAT.

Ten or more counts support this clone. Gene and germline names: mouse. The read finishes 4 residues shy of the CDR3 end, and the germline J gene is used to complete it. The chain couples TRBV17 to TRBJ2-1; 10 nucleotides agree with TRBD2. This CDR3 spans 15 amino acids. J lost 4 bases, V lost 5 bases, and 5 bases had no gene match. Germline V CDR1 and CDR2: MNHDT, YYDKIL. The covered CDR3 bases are TGTGCTAGCAGTCCCTACTGGGGGGGGTATGCT. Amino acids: CASSPYWGGYA. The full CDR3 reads CASSPYWGGYAEQFF. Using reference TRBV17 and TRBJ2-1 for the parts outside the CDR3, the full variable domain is DTTVKQNPRYKLARVGKPVNLICSQTMNHDTMYWYQKKPNQAPKLLLFYYDKILNREADTFEKFQSSRPNNSFCSLYIGSAGLEYSAMYLCASSPYWGGYAEQFFGPGTRLTVL.

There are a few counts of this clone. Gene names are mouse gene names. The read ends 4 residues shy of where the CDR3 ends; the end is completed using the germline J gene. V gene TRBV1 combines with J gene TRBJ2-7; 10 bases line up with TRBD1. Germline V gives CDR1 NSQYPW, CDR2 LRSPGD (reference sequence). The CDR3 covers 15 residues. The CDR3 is CTCSADRQGAYEQYF. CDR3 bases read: TGCACCTGCAGTGCAGATCGACAGGGGGCTTAT.

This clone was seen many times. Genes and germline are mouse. This CDR3 reads CTCSADTGGYEQYF. The sequenced part of the CDR3 DNA is TGCACCTGCAGTGCAGATACAGGGGGGTAT. This chain connects TRBV1 to TRBJ2-7; 8 positions match TRBD1. The CDR3 end falls 4 residues outside the read, so it is completed with the germline J gene. This CDR3 is 14 amino acids long. The germline V gene encodes CDR1 NSQYPW and CDR2 LRSPGD (reference sequence).

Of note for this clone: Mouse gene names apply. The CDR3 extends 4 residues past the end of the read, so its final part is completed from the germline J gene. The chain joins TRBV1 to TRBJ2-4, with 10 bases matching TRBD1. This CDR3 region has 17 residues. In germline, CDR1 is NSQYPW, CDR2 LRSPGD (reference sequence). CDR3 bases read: TGCACCTGCAGTGCAGGCCCCCGGGACAGGGGAAAAAAC. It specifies CTCSAGPRDRGKN. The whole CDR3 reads CTCSAGPRDRGKNTLYF.

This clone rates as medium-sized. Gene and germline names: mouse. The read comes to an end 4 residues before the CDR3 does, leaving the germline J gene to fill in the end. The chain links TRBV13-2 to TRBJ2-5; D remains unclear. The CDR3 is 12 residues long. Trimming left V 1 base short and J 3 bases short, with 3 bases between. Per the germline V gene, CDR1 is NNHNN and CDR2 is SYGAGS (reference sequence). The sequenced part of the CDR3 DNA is TGTGCCAGCGGTGATACACAAGAC. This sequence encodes CASGDTQD. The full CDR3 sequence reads CASGDTQDTQYF.

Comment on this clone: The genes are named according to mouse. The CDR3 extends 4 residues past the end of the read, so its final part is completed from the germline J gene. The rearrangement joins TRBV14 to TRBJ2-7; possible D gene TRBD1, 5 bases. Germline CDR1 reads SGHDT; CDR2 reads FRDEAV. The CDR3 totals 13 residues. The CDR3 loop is CASSFRTTYEQYF. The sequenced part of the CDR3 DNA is TGTGCCAGCAGTTTCAGGACAACTTAT.

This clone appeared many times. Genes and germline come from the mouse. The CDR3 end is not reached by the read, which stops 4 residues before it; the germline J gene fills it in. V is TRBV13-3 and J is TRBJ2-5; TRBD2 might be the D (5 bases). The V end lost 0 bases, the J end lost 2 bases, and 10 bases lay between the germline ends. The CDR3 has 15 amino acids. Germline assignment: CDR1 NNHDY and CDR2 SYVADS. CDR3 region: CASSDVWEGQDTQYF. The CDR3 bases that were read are TGTGCCAGCAGTGATGTCTGGGAGGGCCAAGAC. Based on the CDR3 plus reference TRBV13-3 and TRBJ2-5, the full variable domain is EAAVTQSPRSKVAVTGGKVTLSCHQTNNHDYMYWYRQDTGHGLRLIHYSYVADSTEKGDIPDGYKASRPSQENFSLILELASLSQTAVYFCASSDVWEGQDTQYFGPGTRLLVL.

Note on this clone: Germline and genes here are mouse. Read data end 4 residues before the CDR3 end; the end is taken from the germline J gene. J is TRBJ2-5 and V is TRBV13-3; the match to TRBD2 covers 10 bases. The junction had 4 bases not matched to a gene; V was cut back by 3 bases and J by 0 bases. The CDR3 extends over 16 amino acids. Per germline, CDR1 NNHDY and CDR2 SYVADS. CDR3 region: CASSGGLGLNQDTQYF. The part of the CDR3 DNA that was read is TGTGCCAGCAGTGGGGGACTGGGGCTTAACCAAGAC.

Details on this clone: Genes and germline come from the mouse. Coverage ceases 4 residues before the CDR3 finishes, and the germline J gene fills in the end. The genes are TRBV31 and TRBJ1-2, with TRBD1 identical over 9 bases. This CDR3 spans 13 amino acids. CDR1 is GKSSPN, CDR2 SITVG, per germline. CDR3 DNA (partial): TGTGCCTGGAGTCCCCACAGGGGGCGC. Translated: CAWSPHRGR. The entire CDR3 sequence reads CAWSPHRGRDYTF.